This TCR beta chain appears in the sequencing data of a study of T-cell reconstitution after alpha-beta-depleted transplantation in children. General observations from the study: Expanded graft clones numbering several hundred reportedly gave rise to alpha-beta T cells about two months after transplant. Surviving recipient cells, namely T cells and thymic progenitors, were the source of high day-60 TCRbeta diversity in some patients. Fresh T-cell production supplied most of the T-cell counts and diversity seen one year after transplant.

Germline lookup yields CDR1 SGHDT and CDR2 YYEEEE. Trimming removed 1 base from V and 0 bases from J, with 5 bases in between. CDR3 length: 13 amino acids. Ten or more counts support this clonotype. Its target is unknown. TCRbeta library preparation incorporated unique molecular identifiers. MiXCR, run by TCRdb on the PCR reads, gives a single entry per CDR3 protein. Altogether approximately 30,000 distinct CDR3 sequences are present, about 6.2% being singletons, with the ten largest covering about 7%. The source is a male patient younger than 18 who had a stem cell transplant for acute myeloid leukemia, so the T cells may come from the graft donor. The chain joins TRBV5-6 to TRBJ2-7; no clear D gene. The sample consisted of PBMCs, mostly from graft donor cells, taken 180 days after TCRalphabeta/CD19-depleted stem cell transplant. The CDR3 spells CASSLYHSYEQYF. CDR3 nucleotide sequence: TGTGCCAGCAGCTTGTATCACTCCTACGAGCAGTACTTC.